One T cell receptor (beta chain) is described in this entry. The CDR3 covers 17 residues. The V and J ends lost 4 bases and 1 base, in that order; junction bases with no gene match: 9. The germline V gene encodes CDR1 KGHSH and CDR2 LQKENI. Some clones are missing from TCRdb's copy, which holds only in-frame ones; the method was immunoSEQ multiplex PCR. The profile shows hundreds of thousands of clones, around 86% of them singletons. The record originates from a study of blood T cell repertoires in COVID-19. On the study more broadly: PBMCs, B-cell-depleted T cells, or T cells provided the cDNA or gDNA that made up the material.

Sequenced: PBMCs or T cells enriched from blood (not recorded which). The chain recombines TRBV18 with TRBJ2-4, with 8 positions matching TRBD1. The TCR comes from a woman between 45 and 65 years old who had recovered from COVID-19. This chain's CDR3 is CASSLLGQGAAKNIQYF. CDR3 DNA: TGTGCCAGCTCACTTCTCGGGCAGGGGGCTGCCAAAAACATTCAGTACTTC.